This T cell receptor beta chain is drawn from a study of T cells after yellow fever vaccination. TCRdb reanalysed the 5' RACE reads using MiXCR and keeps one entry per CDR3 protein. The sample lists approximately 610,000 distinct CDR3 sequences, around 16% seen once, with 15% to 20% in the top ten. Germline V gene sequence: CDR1 LGHNA, CDR2 YSLEER. Trimming took off 2 bases at V and 6 bases at J, with 17 bases between the two ends. This CDR3 contains 15 residues. This clonotype was observed a handful of times. The antigen is undetermined. Findings of the study overall: Post-booster repertoires contained most primary-vaccination clones again (around 97% CD4, approximately 86% CD8).

This receptor was identified in a man between 18 and 35 years old who received the YFV17D yellow fever vaccine. This chain connects TRBV4-3 to TRBJ2-7, with D perhaps TRBD2 (7 bases). The source material was PBMCs, sampled about 5 days after the first yellow fever vaccination. CDR3 nucleotides: TGCGCCAGCAGCCAAACCCTCCAGGGGAGGGGCGAGCAGTACTTC. It translates to CASSQTLQGRGEQYF.